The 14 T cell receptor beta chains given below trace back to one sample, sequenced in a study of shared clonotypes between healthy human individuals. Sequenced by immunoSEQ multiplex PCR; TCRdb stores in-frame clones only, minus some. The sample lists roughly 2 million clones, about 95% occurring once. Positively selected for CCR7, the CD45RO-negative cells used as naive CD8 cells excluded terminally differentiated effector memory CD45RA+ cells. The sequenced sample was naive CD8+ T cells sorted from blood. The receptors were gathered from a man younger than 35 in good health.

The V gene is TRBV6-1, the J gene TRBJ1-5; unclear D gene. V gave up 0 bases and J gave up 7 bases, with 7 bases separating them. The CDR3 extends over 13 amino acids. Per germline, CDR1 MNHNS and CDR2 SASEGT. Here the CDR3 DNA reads TGTGCCAGCAGTGAAGCTTCGCCCCAGCCCCAGCATTTT. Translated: CASSEASPQPQHF.

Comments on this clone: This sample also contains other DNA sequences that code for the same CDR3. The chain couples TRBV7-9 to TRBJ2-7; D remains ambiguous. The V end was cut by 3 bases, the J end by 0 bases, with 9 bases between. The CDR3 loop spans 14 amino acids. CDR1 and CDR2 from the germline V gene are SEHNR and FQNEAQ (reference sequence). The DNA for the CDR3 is TGTGCCAGCAGCTTGGTGGCGGACTCCTACGAGCAGTACTTC. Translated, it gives CASSLVADSYEQYF.

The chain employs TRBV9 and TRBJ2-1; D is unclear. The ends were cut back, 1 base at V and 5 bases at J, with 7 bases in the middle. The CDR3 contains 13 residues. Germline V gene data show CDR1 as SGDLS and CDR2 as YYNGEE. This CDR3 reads CASSVTDDNEQFF. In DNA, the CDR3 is TGTGCCAGCAGCGTAACAGACGACAATGAGCAGTTCTTC.

The CDR3 DNA reads as TGTGCCAGCAGCATAGCCTACAGGGAGACCCAGTACTTC. This sequence encodes CASSIAYRETQYF. The chain links TRBV2 to TRBJ2-5, with D possibly TRBD1 on 5 matching bases. V was trimmed by 6 bases and J by 5 bases, leaving 13 bases between them. Germline CDR1 is SNHLY and CDR2 is FYNNEI. The CDR3 is 13 amino acids.

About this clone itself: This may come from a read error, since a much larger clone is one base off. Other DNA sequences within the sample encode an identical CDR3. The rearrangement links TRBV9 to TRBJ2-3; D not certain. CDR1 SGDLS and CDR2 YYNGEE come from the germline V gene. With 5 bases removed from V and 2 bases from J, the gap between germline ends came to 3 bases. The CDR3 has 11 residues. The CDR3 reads CASSFTDTQYF. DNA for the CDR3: TGTGCCAGCAGTTTCACAGATACGCAGTATTTT.

CDR3 sequence (DNA): TGTGCCAGCAGTTTAAGTGGAGAAAGCGCCTACAATGAGCAGTTCTTC. This gives the protein CASSLSGESAYNEQFF. V usage is TRBV27 and J usage is TRBJ2-1; D is uncertain. The V end was cut by 2 bases, the J end by 2 bases, with 13 bases between. Germline V lookup: CDR1 MNHEY, CDR2 SMNVEV (reference sequence). The CDR3 consists of 16 residues.

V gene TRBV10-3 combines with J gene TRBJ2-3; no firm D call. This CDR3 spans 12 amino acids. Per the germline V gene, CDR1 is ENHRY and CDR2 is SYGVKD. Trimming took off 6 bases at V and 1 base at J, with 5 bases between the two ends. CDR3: CAISVGTDTQYF. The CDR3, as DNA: TGTGCCATCAGCGTAGGCACAGATACGCAGTATTTT.

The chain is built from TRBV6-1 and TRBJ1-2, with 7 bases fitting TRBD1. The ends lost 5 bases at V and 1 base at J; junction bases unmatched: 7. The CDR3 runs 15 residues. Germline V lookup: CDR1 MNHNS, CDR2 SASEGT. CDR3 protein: CASSSPGQINYGYTF. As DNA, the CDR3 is TGTGCCAGCAGTTCCCCGGGACAGATTAACTATGGCTACACCTTC.

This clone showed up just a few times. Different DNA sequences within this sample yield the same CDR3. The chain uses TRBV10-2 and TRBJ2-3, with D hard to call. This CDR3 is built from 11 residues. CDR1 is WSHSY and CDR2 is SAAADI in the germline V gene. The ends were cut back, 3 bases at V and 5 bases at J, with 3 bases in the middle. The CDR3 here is CASSEGDTQYF. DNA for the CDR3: TGCGCCAGCAGTGAAGGAGATACGCAGTATTTT.

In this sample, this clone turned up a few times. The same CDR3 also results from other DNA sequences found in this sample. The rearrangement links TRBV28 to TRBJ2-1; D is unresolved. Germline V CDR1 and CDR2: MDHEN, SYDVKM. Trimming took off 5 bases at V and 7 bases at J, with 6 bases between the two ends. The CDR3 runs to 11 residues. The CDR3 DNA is TGTGCCAGCAGTCTAGGGAATGAGCAGTTCTTC. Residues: CASSLGNEQFF. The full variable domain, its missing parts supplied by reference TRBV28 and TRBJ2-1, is DVKVTQSSRYLVKRTGEKVFLECVQDMDHENMFWYRQDPGLGLRLIYFSYDVKMKEKGDIPEGYSVSREKKERFSLILESASTNQTSMYLCASSLGNEQFFGPGTRLTVL.

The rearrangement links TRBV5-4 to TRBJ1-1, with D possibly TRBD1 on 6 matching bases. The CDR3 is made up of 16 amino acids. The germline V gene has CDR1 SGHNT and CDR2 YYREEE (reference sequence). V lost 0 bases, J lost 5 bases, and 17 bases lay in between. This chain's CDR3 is CASSLAGAGVTTEAFF. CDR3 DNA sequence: TGTGCCAGCAGCTTGGCCGGGGCAGGGGTGACGACTGAAGCTTTCTTT.

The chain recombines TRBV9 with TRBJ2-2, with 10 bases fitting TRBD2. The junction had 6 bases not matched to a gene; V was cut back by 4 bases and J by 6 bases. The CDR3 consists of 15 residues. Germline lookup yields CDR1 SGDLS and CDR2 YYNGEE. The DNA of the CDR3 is TGTGCCAGCAGCACAGCGGGGGGGCTGGCCGGGGAGCTGTTTTTT. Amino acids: CASSTAGGLAGELFF.

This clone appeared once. CDR3 amino acids: CASSSSSGNTIYF. In nucleotides, the CDR3 is TGTGCCAGCAGTTCAAGCTCTGGAAACACCATATATTTT. The chain employs TRBV27 and TRBJ1-3; D call uncertain. V shed 4 bases and J shed 0 bases, with 4 bases lying between them. This CDR3 contains 13 residues. The germline V gene encodes CDR1 MNHEY and CDR2 SMNVEV (reference sequence).

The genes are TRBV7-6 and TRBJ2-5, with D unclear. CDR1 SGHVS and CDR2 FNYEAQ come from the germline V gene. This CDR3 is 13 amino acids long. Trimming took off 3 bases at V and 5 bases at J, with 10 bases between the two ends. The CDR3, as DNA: TGTGCCAGCAGCTTTGGTAATATGGAGACCCAGTACTTC. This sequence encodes CASSFGNMETQYF.